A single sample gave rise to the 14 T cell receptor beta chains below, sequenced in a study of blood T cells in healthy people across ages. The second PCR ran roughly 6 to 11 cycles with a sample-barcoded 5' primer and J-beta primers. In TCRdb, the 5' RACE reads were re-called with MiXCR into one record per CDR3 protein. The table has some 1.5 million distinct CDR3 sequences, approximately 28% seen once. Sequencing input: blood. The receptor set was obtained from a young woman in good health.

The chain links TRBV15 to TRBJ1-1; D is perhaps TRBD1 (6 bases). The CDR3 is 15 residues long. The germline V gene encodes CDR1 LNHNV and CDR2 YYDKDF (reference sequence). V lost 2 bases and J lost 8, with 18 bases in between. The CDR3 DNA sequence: TGTGCCACCAGCAGACTGCTAACAGGGTTTCGCGAAGCTTTCTTT. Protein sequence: CATSRLLTGFREAFF.

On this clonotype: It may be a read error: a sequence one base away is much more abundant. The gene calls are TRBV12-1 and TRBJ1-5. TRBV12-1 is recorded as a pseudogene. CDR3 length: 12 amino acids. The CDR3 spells CASSFYGQPQHF. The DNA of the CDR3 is TGTGCCAGCAGCTTTTACGGTCAGCCCCAGCATTTT.

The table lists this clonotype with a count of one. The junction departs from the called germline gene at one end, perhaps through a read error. The CDR3 sequence is CTSSIAGQGYGYTF. The CDR3 coding sequence is TGTACCAGCAGTATAGCGGGACAGGGCTATGGCTACACCTTC. The chain is built from TRBV27 and TRBJ1-2, with 9 bases fitting TRBD1. Germline CDR1 reads MNHEY; CDR2 reads SMNVEV (reference sequence). This CDR3 has 14 residues.

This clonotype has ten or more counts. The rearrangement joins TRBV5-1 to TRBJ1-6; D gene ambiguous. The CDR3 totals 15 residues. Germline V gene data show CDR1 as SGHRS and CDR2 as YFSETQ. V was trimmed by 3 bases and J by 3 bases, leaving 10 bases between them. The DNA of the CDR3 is TGCGCCAGCAGCTCCCAGGCCAGCTATAATTCACCCCTCCACTTT. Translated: CASSSQASYNSPLHF.

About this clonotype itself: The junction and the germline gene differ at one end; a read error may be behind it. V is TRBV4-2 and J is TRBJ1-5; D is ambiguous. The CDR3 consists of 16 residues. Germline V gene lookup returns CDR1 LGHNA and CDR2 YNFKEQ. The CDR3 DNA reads TGTGCCGGCAGCCAAATCGGCGATGCTAGCAATCAGCCCCAGCATTTT. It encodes CAGSQIGDASNQPQHF.

The CDR3, as DNA: TGCGCCAGCAGCGTCGGGACGGTGATTCTTGAGACCCAGTACTTC. It codes for CASSVGTVILETQYF. This chain uses TRBV5-1 with TRBJ2-5; D could derive from TRBD1 or TRBD2 (5 bases each). Trimming took off 4 bases at V and 5 bases at J, with 18 bases between the two ends. This CDR3 spans 15 amino acids. CDR1 is SGHRS and CDR2 is YFSETQ in the germline V gene.

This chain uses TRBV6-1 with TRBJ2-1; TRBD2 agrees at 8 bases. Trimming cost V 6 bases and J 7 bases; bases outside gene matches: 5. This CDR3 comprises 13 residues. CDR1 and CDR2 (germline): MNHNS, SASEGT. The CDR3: CASRLAGRNEQFF. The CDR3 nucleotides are TGTGCCAGCAGGTTAGCGGGAAGGAATGAGCAGTTCTTC.

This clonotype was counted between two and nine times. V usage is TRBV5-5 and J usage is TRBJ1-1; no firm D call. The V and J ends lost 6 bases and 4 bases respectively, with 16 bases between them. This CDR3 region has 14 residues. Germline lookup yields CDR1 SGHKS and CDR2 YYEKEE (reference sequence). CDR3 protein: CASIISPDSTEAFF. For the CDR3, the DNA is TGTGCCAGCATCATAAGCCCGGATTCCACTGAAGCTTTCTTT.

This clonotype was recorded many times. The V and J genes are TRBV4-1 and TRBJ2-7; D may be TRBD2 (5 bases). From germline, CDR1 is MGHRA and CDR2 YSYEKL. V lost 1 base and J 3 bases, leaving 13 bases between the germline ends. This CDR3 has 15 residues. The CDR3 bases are TGCGCCAGCAGCCAAGGGGCGGTTCGGGGCTACGAGCAGTACTTC. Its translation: CASSQGAVRGYEQYF.

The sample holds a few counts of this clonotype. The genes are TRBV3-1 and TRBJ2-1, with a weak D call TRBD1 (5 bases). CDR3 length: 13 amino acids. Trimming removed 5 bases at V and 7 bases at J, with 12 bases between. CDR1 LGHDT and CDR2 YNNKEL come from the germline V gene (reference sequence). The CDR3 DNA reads TGTGCCAGCAGCAGGGGTAGTCCGAATGAGCAGTTCTTC. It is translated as CASSRGSPNEQFF.

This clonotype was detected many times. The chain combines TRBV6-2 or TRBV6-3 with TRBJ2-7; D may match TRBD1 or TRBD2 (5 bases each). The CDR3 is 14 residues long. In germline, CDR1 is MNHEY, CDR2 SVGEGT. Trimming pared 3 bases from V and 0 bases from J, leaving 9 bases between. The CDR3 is CASSYEGPSYEQYF. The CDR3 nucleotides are TGTGCCAGCAGTTATGAGGGGCCCTCCTACGAGCAGTACTTC.

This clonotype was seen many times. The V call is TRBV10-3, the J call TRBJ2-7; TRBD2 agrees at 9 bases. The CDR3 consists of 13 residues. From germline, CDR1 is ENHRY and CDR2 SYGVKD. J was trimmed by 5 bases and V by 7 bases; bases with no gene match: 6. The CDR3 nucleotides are TGTGCCATCATCTCTAGCGGGACCAACGAGCAGTACTTC. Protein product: CAIISSGTNEQYF.

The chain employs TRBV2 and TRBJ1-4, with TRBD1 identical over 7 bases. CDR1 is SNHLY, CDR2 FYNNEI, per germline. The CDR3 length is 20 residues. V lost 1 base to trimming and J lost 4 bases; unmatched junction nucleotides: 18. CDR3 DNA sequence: TGTGCCAGCAGTGAAGGGGGTTCAGGGGGAATTGGAGTGAGTAATGAAAAACTGTTTTTT. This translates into CASSEGGSGGIGVSNEKLFF.

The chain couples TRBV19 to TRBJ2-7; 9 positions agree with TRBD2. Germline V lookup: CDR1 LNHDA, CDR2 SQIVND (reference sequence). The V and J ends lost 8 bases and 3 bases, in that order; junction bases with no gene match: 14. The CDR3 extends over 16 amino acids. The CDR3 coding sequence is TGTGCCAGTCCTCCCCATTTTGCTAGCGGGGACTACGAGCAGTACTTC. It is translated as CASPPHFASGDYEQYF. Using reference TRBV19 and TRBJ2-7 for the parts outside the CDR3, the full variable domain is DGGITQSPKYLFRKEGQNVTLSCEQNLNHDAMYWYRQDPGQGLRLIYYSQIVNDFQKGDIAEGYSVSREKKESFPLTVTSAQKNPTAFYLCASPPHFASGDYEQYFGPGTRLTVT.